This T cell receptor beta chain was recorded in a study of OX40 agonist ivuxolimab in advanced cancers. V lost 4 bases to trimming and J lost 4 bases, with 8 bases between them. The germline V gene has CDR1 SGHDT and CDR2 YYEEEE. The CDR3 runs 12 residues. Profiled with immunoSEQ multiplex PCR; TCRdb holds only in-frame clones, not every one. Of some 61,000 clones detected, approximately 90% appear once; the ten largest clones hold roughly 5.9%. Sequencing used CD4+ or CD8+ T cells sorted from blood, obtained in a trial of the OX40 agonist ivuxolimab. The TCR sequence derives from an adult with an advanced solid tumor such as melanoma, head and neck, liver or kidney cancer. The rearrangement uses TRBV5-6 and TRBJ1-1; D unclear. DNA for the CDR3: TGTGCCAGCAGCCCTGGACCCACTGAAGCTTTCTTT. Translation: CASSPGPTEAFF.